The 20 T cell receptor beta chains presented below share a single source sample, sequenced in a study of beta chain features in type 1 diabetes. The whole isolated RNA underwent reverse transcription, so sequencing captured expressed TCRB transcripts. Assay used: immunoSEQ multiplex PCR; TCRdb lists only in-frame clones, some missing. The sample contains about 360,000 clones, around 12% of which appear only once. The source material was naive CD4+ T cells from blood. The source is a man in his late teens or twenties in good health.

The rearrangement uses TRBV10-3 and TRBJ2-7, with D hard to call. Germline V lookup: CDR1 ENHRY, CDR2 SYGVKD. The CDR3 is 13 residues long. The germline V and J ends were trimmed by 5 bases and 0 bases, with 8 bases remaining between them. CDR3: CAISSLSSYEQYF. CDR3 DNA sequence: TGTGCCATCAGTTCGCTTAGCTCCTACGAGCAGTACTTC.

This clone was observed a few times. The chain is built from TRBV18 and TRBJ2-1; D not certain. Germline values: CDR1 KGHSH, CDR2 LQKENI. With 5 bases removed from V and 7 bases from J, the gap between germline ends came to 9 bases. The CDR3 sequence is 12 residues long. This chain's CDR3 is CASSSDSNEQFF. CDR3 coding DNA: TGTGCCAGCTCATCTGACTCGAATGAGCAGTTCTTC.

The genes are TRBV28 and TRBJ2-7; 12 bases line up with TRBD2. This CDR3 contains 17 residues. Germline V CDR1 and CDR2: MDHEN, SYDVKM. J gave up 4 bases and V 1 base, and 8 bases lay outside the gene matches. The CDR3 nucleotides are TGTGCCAGCAGTTTATTGACTAGCGGGAGCATTAAGTACGAGCAGTACTTC. It yields the protein CASSLLTSGSIKYEQYF.

This clone came up a few times. The chain carries TRBV5-6 and TRBJ2-7; 7 bases match TRBD2. CDR3 size: 15 residues. Losses at the gene ends were 4 bases for V and 3 bases for J; bases not matched to a gene: 10. CDR1 and CDR2 from the germline V gene are SGHDT and YYEEEE. The CDR3 sequence is CASSQKRTRNYEQYF. The CDR3 region has the DNA TGTGCCAGCAGCCAAAAGAGGACTAGGAACTACGAGCAGTACTTC.

The chain employs TRBV7-9 and TRBJ2-7, with 14 nucleotides matching TRBD2. CDR1 and CDR2 from the germline V gene are SEHNR and FQNEAQ (reference sequence). Losses at the gene ends were 7 bases for V and 4 bases for J; bases not matched to a gene: 9. The CDR3 contains 16 residues. This CDR3 is CASTRGGTSGSYEQYF. The DNA of the CDR3 is TGTGCCAGCACCCGAGGGGGGACTAGCGGGAGTTACGAGCAGTACTTC.

This clone was counted a few times. The gene calls are TRBV19 and TRBJ1-5; 12 nucleotides match TRBD1. The CDR3 covers 18 residues. The V segment lost 5 bases and the J segment 1 base; nucleotides outside the gene matches: 9. Germline V gene lookup returns CDR1 LNHDA and CDR2 SQIVND (reference sequence). The DNA for the CDR3 is TGTGCCAGTAGTCCAGCGGGACAGGGGGCGGGAAGCAATCAGCCCCAGCATTTT. This gives the protein CASSPAGQGAGSNQPQHF.

This clone was counted between two and nine times. The chain carries TRBV11-2 and TRBJ2-1; perhaps TRBD2 as D (6 bases). The V end lost 3 bases, the J end lost 6 bases, and 9 bases lay between the germline ends. Germline CDR1 is SGHAT and CDR2 is FQNNGV. There are 13 residues in the CDR3. CDR3 nucleotides: TGTGCCAGCAGCTTTTGGGGGGTCAATGAGCAGTTCTTC. Encoded protein: CASSFWGVNEQFF. Full variable domain (remainder filled in from reference TRBV11-2 and TRBJ2-1): EAGVAQSPRYKIIEKRQSVAFWCNPISGHATLYWYQQILGQGPKLLIQFQNNGVVDDSQLPKDRFSAERLKGVDSTLKIQPAKLEDSAVYLCASSFWGVNEQFFGPGTRLTVL.

The chain employs TRBV5-5 and TRBJ2-1, with 11 bases aligning to TRBD1. Trimming removed 2 bases from V and 12 bases from J; junction bases left unmatched: 7. Germline V gives CDR1 SGHKS, CDR2 YYEKEE (reference sequence). CDR3 length: 14 residues. This CDR3 is CASSFDGTGGSQFF. The CDR3 region has the DNA TGTGCCAGCAGCTTCGACGGGACAGGGGGATCGCAGTTCTTC. The variable domain in full, completed from reference TRBV5-5 and TRBJ2-1, reads DAGVTQSPTHLIKTRGQQVTLRCSPISGHKSVSWYQQVLGQGPQFIFQYYEKEERGRGNFPDRFSARQFPNYSSELNVNALLLGDSALYLCASSFDGTGGSQFFGPGTRLTVL.

The table lists this clone with a few counts. The J gene is TRBJ1-3, the V gene TRBV7-9; D is unresolved. Germline V gene data show CDR1 as SEHNR and CDR2 as FQNEAQ (reference sequence). The CDR3 length is 14 residues. V lost 1 base to trimming and J lost 0 bases, with 4 bases between them. CDR3 region: CASSLGSSGNTIYF. CDR3 DNA: TGTGCCAGCAGCTTAGGCAGCTCTGGAAACACCATATATTTT.

Of note for this clone: Here the CDR3 omits its conserved ending phenylalanine or tryptophan, so a read error is the likely source. The V call is TRBV28, the J call TRBJ1-5; D is uncertain. This CDR3 comprises 16 residues. Deletions cut 6 bases from V and 6 bases from J, with 21 bases between. CDR1 and CDR2 from the germline V gene are MDHEN and SYDVKM. The CDR3 reads CASSLDPTGWGQPQHS. In nucleotides, the CDR3 is TGTGCCAGCAGCCTCGACCCTACGGGGTGGGGTCAGCCCCAGCATTCT.

The CDR3 DNA sequence: TGTGCCAGCAGCCCTAACGCGGGTAATCAGCCCCAGCATTTT. Translated: CASSPNAGNQPQHF. This chain uses TRBV7-9 with TRBJ1-5; the D is unclear. This CDR3 contains 14 residues. CDR1 SEHNR and CDR2 FQNEAQ come from the germline V gene (reference sequence). The V end was cut by 5 bases, the J end by 4 bases, with 12 bases between. Filled out from reference TRBV7-9 and TRBJ1-5, the complete variable domain reads DTGVSQNPRHKITKRGQNVTFRCDPISEHNRLYWYRQTLGQGPEFLTYFQNEAQLEKSRLLSDRFSAERPKGSFSTLEIQRTEQGDSAMYLCASSPNAGNQPQHFGDGTRLSIL.

The chain uses TRBV5-1 and TRBJ2-1; D not certain. The CDR3 runs to 12 residues. Germline CDR1 is SGHRS and CDR2 is YFSETQ. Trimming removed 8 bases at V and 4 bases at J, with 10 bases between. For the CDR3, the DNA is TGCGCCAGTAACCAGGAATACAATGAGCAGTTCTTC. It is translated as CASNQEYNEQFF.

The genes are TRBV9 and TRBJ1-1, with D possibly matching TRBD1 (5 bases). Germline CDR1 reads SGDLS; CDR2 reads YYNGEE. Trimming pared 4 bases from V and 4 bases from J, leaving 11 bases between. The CDR3 length is 13 residues. DNA for the CDR3: TGTGCCAGCAGCCAGGGTACGACCACTGAAGCTTTCTTT. Protein product: CASSQGTTTEAFF.

This clone was observed a few times. The gene calls are TRBV7-9 and TRBJ2-5; D is perhaps TRBD1 (6 bases). The CDR3 runs 15 residues. Deletions cut 5 bases from V and 3 bases from J, with 16 bases between. Germline V gives CDR1 SEHNR, CDR2 FQNEAQ (reference sequence). The CDR3 region is CASSGRWQGKETQYF. For the CDR3, the DNA is TGTGCCAGCAGCGGCAGATGGCAGGGGAAAGAGACCCAGTACTTC.

The rearrangement uses TRBV6-5 and TRBJ2-3; maybe TRBD1 (5 bases). CDR3 length: 15 residues. V lost 6 bases to trimming and J lost 2 bases, with 15 bases between them. Per the germline V gene, CDR1 is MNHEY and CDR2 is SVGAGI. For the CDR3, the DNA is TGTGCCAGCAGGAAACAGGCTTCTATCACAGATACGCAGTATTTT. It codes for CASRKQASITDTQYF.

The chain carries TRBV4-3 and TRBJ2-2, with a weak D call TRBD1 (6 bases). This CDR3 is built from 17 residues. The V and J ends lost 0 bases and 4 bases respectively, with 15 bases between them. CDR1 and CDR2 (germline): LGHNA, YSLEER. This CDR3 is CASSQDPQGRGTGELFF. The CDR3 DNA reads as TGCGCCAGCAGCCAAGATCCACAGGGTAGGGGCACCGGGGAGCTGTTTTTT.

In its sample, this clone was seen a few times. This chain links TRBV7-2 with TRBJ2-3; 7 bases are a match to TRBD2. With 5 bases clipped from V and 1 base from J, the junction kept 9 bases outside the gene matches. The germline V gene has CDR1 SGHTA and CDR2 FQGNSA. The CDR3 contains 16 residues. CDR3 sequence: CASSPQTSRGTDTQYF. The DNA for the CDR3 is TGTGCCAGCAGCCCCCAGACTAGCAGGGGCACAGATACGCAGTATTTT.

The gene calls are TRBV30 and TRBJ1-1; no firm D call. Trimming cost V 0 bases and J 12 bases, with 23 bases left between them. Germline CDR1 GTSNPN, CDR2 SVGIG (reference sequence). The CDR3 totals 15 residues. The DNA for the CDR3 is TGTGCCTGGAGTGTACCTTCGGGGTCCCGAGGTGGGACTTTCTTT. Encoded protein: CAWSVPSGSRGGTFF.

This clone occurred a few times. The V gene is TRBV7-2, the J gene TRBJ2-3, with D tentatively TRBD1 (6 bases). Trimming pared 8 bases from V and 3 bases from J, leaving 12 bases between. The germline V gene has CDR1 SGHTA and CDR2 FQGNSA. CDR3 length: 13 residues. The CDR3 nucleotides read TGTGCCAGCGGACAGTACACAACAGATACGCAGTATTTT. Translation: CASGQYTTDTQYF. Combining the CDR3 with reference TRBV7-2 and TRBJ2-3 gives the whole variable domain GAGVSQSPSNKVTEKGKDVELRCDPISGHTALYWYRQSLGQGLEFLIYFQGNSAPDKSGLPSDRFSAERTGGSVSTLTIQRTQQEDSAVYLCASGQYTTDTQYFGPGTRLTVL.

This chain joins TRBV28 and TRBJ2-5; D unresolved. There are 12 residues in the CDR3. In germline, CDR1 is MDHEN, CDR2 SYDVKM. Trimming removed 2 bases at V and 5 bases at J, with 6 bases between. CDR3 DNA sequence: TGTGCCAGCAGTTTAGTCCAGGAGACCCAGTACTTC. Translation: CASSLVQETQYF.